This paragraph covers one T cell receptor beta chain sequence. Its specificity is not known. These data belong to a study of a mutant IDH1 vaccine in newly diagnosed glioma. As for the study in general: Each patient was administered eight vaccinations, scheduled in weeks 1, 3, 5, 7, 11, 15, 19 and 23. Of the patients given treatment, roughly 60% were male and 37.5% were female, and a mean age of around 38 years was recorded.

V dropped 3 bases and J dropped 5 bases, with 8 bases sitting between them. CDR1 is KGHSH, CDR2 LQKENI, per germline. CDR3 length: 13 residues. Time point described: week 5, during vaccination. The vaccine gave 300 ug of a 20-mer mutant IDH1 peptide subcutaneously per dose. TCRdb's table, derived via immunoSEQ multiplex PCR, lists solely in-frame clones and lacks some. The data contain over 45,000 clones, about 86% of them seen just once; the ten biggest clones take up 7.4%. This receptor was obtained from a woman between 45 and 60 years old with glioma. The sample consisted of PBMCs, taken from a glioma patient whose treatment included an IDH1 peptide vaccine. This chain uses TRBV18 with TRBJ1-5; D remains ambiguous. The chain's CDR3 is CASSPSLDQPQHF. DNA for the CDR3: TGTGCCAGCTCACCCTCCCTAGATCAGCCCCAGCATTTT.